This T cell receptor beta chain was captured by sequencing in a study of blood T cell repertoires in COVID-19. Clones were sequenced by immunoSEQ multiplex PCR, and TCRdb holds only the in-frame ones, with some missing. The table lists some 98,000 clones, roughly 82% of them singletons, with approximately 10% in the top ten. V dropped 0 bases and J dropped 2 bases, with 11 bases sitting between them. The CDR3 extends over 15 amino acids. The germline V gene has CDR1 MGHRA and CDR2 YSYEKL. The source of this sequence is a man between 65 and 79 years old with active or convalescent COVID-19. Sample: peripheral blood. The chain couples TRBV4-1 to TRBJ2-7, with D tentatively TRBD2 (6 bases). The CDR3 DNA sequence: TGCGCCAGCAGCCAAGAAGGGCGGGGAACCTACGAGCAGTACTTC. This translates into CASSQEGRGTYEQYF.